What follows are 21 T cell receptor beta chains derived from one specimen sequenced in a study of T cell repertoires in cytomegalovirus infection. TCRdb re-called the reads with MiXCR, one entry per CDR3 protein. This table has about a million distinct CDR3 sequences, roughly 31% appearing once. These receptors have no known antigen. The sequences come from cultured CD8+ T cells from PBMCs, collected from culture after CMV antigen stimulation. The receptors here all came from a human donor in good health (CMV status not recorded). Some clones in this sample may be carry-over from other donors' samples.

The chain is built from TRBV2 and TRBJ2-3; 8 bases fit TRBD2. The CDR3 totals 16 residues. Germline V lookup: CDR1 SNHLY, CDR2 FYNNEI. The junction had 16 bases not matched to a gene; V was cut back by 8 bases and J by 6 bases. The CDR3 region is CASPPGGTLKRDTQYF. The DNA for the CDR3 is TGTGCCAGCCCCCCGGGAGGGACACTCAAGCGTGATACGCAGTATTTT.

This clonotype was seen once. V and J are TRBV5-4 and TRBJ2-7, with TRBD2 matching 7 bases. Trimming removed 4 bases from V and 6 bases from J; junction bases left unmatched: 4. Germline-derived CDR1 and CDR2 are SGHNT and YYREEE (reference sequence). This CDR3 comprises 12 residues. The CDR3 loop reads CASSHSGGEQYV. DNA for the CDR3: TGTGCCAGCAGCCACTCGGGGGGCGAGCAGTACGTC.

This chain links TRBV2 with TRBJ2-5; D is possibly TRBD2 (6 bases). CDR1 is SNHLY and CDR2 is FYNNEI in the germline V gene. V lost 8 bases and J 4 bases, leaving 23 bases between the germline ends. The CDR3 runs 16 residues. This CDR3 is CASGGAAPGPRETQYF. The CDR3 DNA reads as TGTGCCAGCGGCGGGGCCGCTCCGGGCCCACGAGAGACCCAGTACTTC.

This clonotype was observed a single time. The chain links TRBV9 to TRBJ1-5; D uncertain. Deletions cut 0 bases from V and 1 base from J, with 8 bases between. CDR3 length: 15 amino acids. Per germline, CDR1 SGDLS and CDR2 YYNGEE. CDR3 nucleotide sequence: TGTGCCAGCAGCGTAGACCCCTCGAGCAATCAGCCCCAGCATTTT. Translation: CASSVDPSSNQPQHF.

The V call is TRBV20-1, the J call TRBJ1-1, with TRBD1 identical over 8 bases. This CDR3 is 14 amino acids long. The germline gives CDR1 DFQATT, CDR2 SNEGSKA (reference sequence). V was clipped by 2 bases and J by 1 base; unmatched bases: 3. CDR3 nucleotide sequence: TGCAGTGCTAGACCGGACAGGGAGAACACTGAAGCTTTCTTT. Translating gives CSARPDRENTEAFF.

This clonotype was observed a handful of times. This chain uses TRBV3-1 with TRBJ2-2, with D maybe TRBD1 (6 bases). The CDR3 covers 14 residues. Trimming stripped 11 bases from V and 3 bases from J, with 16 bases between. CDR1 is LGHDT, CDR2 YNNKEL, per germline (reference sequence). The CDR3 sequence is CAASVGADTGELFF. The CDR3 nucleotides are TGTGCCGCCTCCGTGGGGGCGGACACCGGGGAGCTGTTTTTT.

This clonotype has more than one count but fewer than ten. The gene calls are TRBV6-1 and TRBJ2-3; a possible D gene is TRBD2 (5 bases). Germline CDR1 MNHNS, CDR2 SASEGT. The CDR3 sequence is 17 residues long. V lost 2 bases, J lost 2 bases, and 17 bases lay in between. The CDR3 coding sequence is TGTGCCAGCAGTGAATTCGGGGATGCCTTCAACACAGATACGCAGTATTTT. It specifies CASSEFGDAFNTDTQYF.

This sequence joins TRBV6-5 and TRBJ2-1, with D unresolved. Germline values: CDR1 MNHEY, CDR2 SVGAGI. V was clipped by 3 bases and J by 3 bases, with 9 bases between them. CDR3 size: 14 residues. The CDR3 nucleotides read TGTGCCAGCAGTTATACGCGAGGCTACAATGAGCAGTTCTTC. It is translated as CASSYTRGYNEQFF.

J is TRBJ2-1 and V is TRBV7-4; no firm D call. The ends were cut back, 7 bases at V and 6 bases at J, with 7 bases in the middle. The CDR3 is made up of 11 amino acids. Germline V lookup: CDR1 SGHVT, CDR2 SQSDAQ. The CDR3 reads CASISTNEQFF. The CDR3 DNA is TGTGCCAGCATATCCACCAATGAGCAGTTCTTC.

In the case of this clonotype: A read error may explain this, as a much larger clone is one base away. This sequence joins TRBV7-9 and TRBJ1-2; D might be TRBD1 (5 bases). This CDR3 is 16 amino acids long. Germline lookup yields CDR1 SEHNR and CDR2 FQNEAQ (reference sequence). V was clipped by 6 bases and J by 10 bases, with 27 bases between them. CDR3 protein: CASSSVRGAAFGDYTF. The CDR3 DNA is TGTGCCAGCAGTTCAGTTAGAGGGGCCGCTTTCGGTGACTACACCTTC.

The V and J genes are TRBV12-3 or TRBV12-4 and TRBJ1-3; D remains unclear. The CDR3 sequence is 14 residues long. V was cut by 3 bases and J by 0 bases, with 6 bases left in between. The CDR3 protein is CASSFSSSGNTIYF. The CDR3 bases are TGTGCCAGCAGTTTTTCGAGCTCTGGAAACACCATATATTTT.

The chain uses TRBV27 and TRBJ2-1; 8 positions match TRBD2. The CDR3 loop spans 14 amino acids. Germline CDR1 reads MNHEY; CDR2 reads SMNVEV (reference sequence). With 8 bases clipped from V and 6 bases from J, the junction kept 9 bases outside the gene matches. CDR3 loop: CASAPGLVANEQFF. DNA for the CDR3: TGTGCCAGCGCTCCGGGACTAGTTGCCAATGAGCAGTTCTTC.

Only a few counts were recorded for this clonotype. The chain recombines TRBV6-6 with TRBJ2-1; D perhaps matches TRBD1 (5 bases). V gave up 2 bases and J gave up 4 bases, with 21 bases separating them. Per the germline V gene, CDR1 is MNHNY and CDR2 is SVGAGI (reference sequence). The CDR3 sequence is 18 residues long. The DNA for the CDR3 is TGTGCCAGCAGTTACCCTGACAGTACTACCCATTTATACAATGAGCAGTTCTTC. Protein product: CASSYPDSTTHLYNEQFF.

This clonotype was counted many times. One junction end disagrees with the germline gene, perhaps due to a read error. The J gene is TRBJ2-1, the V gene TRBV7-7; the D gene is possibly TRBD2 (5 bases). The CDR3 is 12 residues long. Germline V gene sequence: CDR1 SSHAT, CDR2 FNYEAQ (reference sequence). The CDR3 is CASSPSGGEQFF. The CDR3 DNA is TGTGCTAGCAGCCCCTCGGGCGGGGAGCAGTTCTTC.

The genes are TRBV12-3 or TRBV12-4 and TRBJ2-5; 10 bases line up with TRBD1. CDR3 length: 14 residues. The V and J ends lost 5 bases and 5 bases, in that order; junction bases with no gene match: 5. The CDR3 coding sequence is TGTGCCAGCAGTGAGACAGGGGGCCTGGAGACCCAGTACTTC. Protein product: CASSETGGLETQYF.

The chain couples TRBV6-6 to TRBJ2-3; 15 bases are a match to TRBD2. This CDR3 is 20 amino acids long. Germline assignment: CDR1 MNHNY and CDR2 SVGAGI (reference sequence). V lost 2 bases to trimming and J lost 1 base; unmatched junction nucleotides: 10. Written as DNA, the CDR3 is TGTGCCAGCAGTTACGGACTAGCGGGGGGGGGGATAGGAGGCACAGATACGCAGTATTTT. Encoded protein: CASSYGLAGGGIGGTDTQYF.

This clonotype was seen more than once but under ten times. V usage is TRBV5-1 and J usage is TRBJ2-5, with D possibly matching TRBD2 (7 bases). The length of the CDR3 is 15 residues. Germline values: CDR1 SGHRS, CDR2 YFSETQ. Trimming took off 0 bases at V and 4 bases at J, with 13 bases between the two ends. CDR3 amino acids: CASSLAVGGPETQYF. CDR3 bases: TGCGCCAGCAGCTTGGCTGTCGGGGGGCCAGAGACCCAGTACTTC.

There are a few counts of this clonotype. The gene calls are TRBV14 and TRBJ2-7; D may match TRBD1 or TRBD2 (5 bases each). Germline values: CDR1 SGHDN, CDR2 FVKESK. This CDR3 has 17 amino acids. V lost 0 bases, J lost 4 bases, and 19 bases lay in between. The CDR3 DNA sequence: TGTGCCAGCAGCCAAGAATGGATCGAGGGGCCTCTATACGAGCAGTACTTC. Translated: CASSQEWIEGPLYEQYF.

The chain joins TRBV12-3 or TRBV12-4 to TRBJ1-4; unclear D gene. This CDR3 has 14 amino acids. Trimming took 8 bases from V and 5 from J, leaving 15 bases between them. The CDR3 coding sequence is TGTGCCAGCGTGCGTACCGGCGGGAATGAAAAACTGTTTTTT. Amino acid sequence: CASVRTGGNEKLFF.

This clonotype was seen ten or more times. The chain couples TRBV7-6 to TRBJ2-1; D is tentatively TRBD1 or TRBD2 (6 bases each). Germline lookup yields CDR1 SGHVS and CDR2 FNYEAQ. Trimming pared 4 bases from V and 9 bases from J, leaving 25 bases between. The CDR3 contains 17 residues. In DNA, the CDR3 is TGTGCCAGCAGCTCACTGGGGGGCACAGAAGGGTTCGGTGAGCAGTTCTTC. It specifies CASSSLGGTEGFGEQFF. The entire variable domain, with the rest obtained from reference TRBV7-6 and TRBJ2-1, is as follows: GAGVSQSPRYKVTKRGQDVALRCDPISGHVSLYWYRQALGQGPEFLTYFNYEAQQDKSGLPNDRFSAERPEGSISTLTIQRTEQRDSAMYRCASSSLGGTEGFGEQFFGPGTRLTVL.

This clonotype was detected only once. With a much larger clone just one base away, this may be a read error. The chain joins TRBV6-5 to TRBJ2-1; D might be TRBD2 (5 bases). There are 14 residues in the CDR3. V lost 2 bases and J lost 4, with 9 bases in between. Germline CDR1 and CDR2: MNHEY and SVGAGI. The CDR3 reads CASSYGREYNEQFF. The CDR3 coding sequence is TGTGCCAGCAGTTACGGGAGAGAGTACAATGAGCAGTTCTTC.